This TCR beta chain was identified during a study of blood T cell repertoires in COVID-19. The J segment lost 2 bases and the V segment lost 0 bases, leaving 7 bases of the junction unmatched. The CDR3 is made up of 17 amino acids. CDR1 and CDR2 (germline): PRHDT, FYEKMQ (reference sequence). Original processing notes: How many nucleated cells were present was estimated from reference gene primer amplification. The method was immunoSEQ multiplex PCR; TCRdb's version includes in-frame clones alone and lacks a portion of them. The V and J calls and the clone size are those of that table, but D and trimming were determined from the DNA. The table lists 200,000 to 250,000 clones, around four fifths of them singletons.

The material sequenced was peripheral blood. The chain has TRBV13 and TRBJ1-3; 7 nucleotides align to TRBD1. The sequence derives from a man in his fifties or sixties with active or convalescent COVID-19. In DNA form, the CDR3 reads TGTGCCAGCAGCTTAGGGGGACAGTTTGGTGCTGGAAACACCATATATTTT. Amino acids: CASSLGGQFGAGNTIYF.